This T cell receptor (beta chain) comes out of a study of T cell repertoires in cytomegalovirus infection (dated 2019 in TCRdb). Some background on the complete study: Recently identified HLA-C-restricted CMV epitopes, whose presentation resists viral immunomodulation, were targeted by peptide stimulations together with well-studied HLA-B-restricted epitopes. The HLA type of each donor mattered for the analysis, because public TCR beta signatures pointed to carriage of CMV infection along with the matching HLA type. The research as a whole found: In both this cohort and an independent 352-donor cohort, the cumulative frequency of public TCR beta family members distinguished carriers of CMV infection plus the relevant HLA type. In the ex vivo response, HLA-C-restricted CMV-specific TCR beta clonotypes were dominant, and in two of eight donors the single most frequent clonotype came from this HLA-C-restricted group.

Sequencing was performed on an Illumina HiSeq 1500. The raw public reads went through TCRdb reprocessing: fastp at Q25, MiXCR clone calling, in-frame beta chains kept. Each entry is one CDR3 protein sequence, shown with its most common DNA and genes. The sample data list about 830,000 distinct CDR3 sequences, and 30% to 35% of these were observed just once. The ten largest clones take up roughly 12% of the sample. The germline V gene sets CDR1 to SGHVS and CDR2 to FNYEAQ. Trimming removed 0 bases from V and 6 bases from J; the gene matches leave 2 bases unexplained. Inclusive of the bounding cysteine and phenylalanine, the CDR3 is 14 residues long. Only CDR3 DNA remains: 42 bases, in frame from the first base. As for this clonotype: The specificity of this receptor is unknown. Base qualities are not at hand, and no much larger clone is one base apart.

The treatment or condition label here, explained by the study, means: in vitro stimulation with specific CMV peptide epitopes to enrich CMV-specific T cells. The TCR originated in a human donor in good health (CMV status not recorded). Some clones in this sample may be carry-over from other donors' samples. This sample comprised cultured CD8+ T cells from PBMCs, obtained from culture after CMV antigen stimulation. The sequence links TRBV7-6 to TRBJ2-4; 7 central bases correspond to TRBD1. This receptor has the CDR3 CASSLAGGSNIQYF. The bases read TGTGCCAGCAGCTTAGCAGGGGGCTCAAACATTCAGTACTTC.